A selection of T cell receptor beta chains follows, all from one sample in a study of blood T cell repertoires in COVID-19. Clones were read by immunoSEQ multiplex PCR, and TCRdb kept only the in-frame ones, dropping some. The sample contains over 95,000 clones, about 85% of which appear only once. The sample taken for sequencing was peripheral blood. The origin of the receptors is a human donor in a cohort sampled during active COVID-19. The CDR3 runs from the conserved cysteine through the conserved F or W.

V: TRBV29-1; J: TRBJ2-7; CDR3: CSVMGQGLTYEQYF
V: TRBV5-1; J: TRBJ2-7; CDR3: CASGRTGGSEQYF
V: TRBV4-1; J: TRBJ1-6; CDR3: CASSQDRPGSPLHF
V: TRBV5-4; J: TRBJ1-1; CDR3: CASSLLNTEAFF
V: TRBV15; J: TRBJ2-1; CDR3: CATSRGGGSPNEQFF
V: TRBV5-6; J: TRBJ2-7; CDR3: CASSSAGPSFYEQYF
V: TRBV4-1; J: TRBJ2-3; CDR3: CASSQQTTGGRDTQYF
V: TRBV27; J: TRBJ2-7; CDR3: CASSLQRTYEQYF
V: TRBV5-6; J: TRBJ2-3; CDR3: CASSSGLAGGDTQYF
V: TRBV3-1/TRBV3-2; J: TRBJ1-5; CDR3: CASSQGRSNQPQHF
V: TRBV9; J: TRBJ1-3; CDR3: CASSVTSRPQRGSGNTIYF
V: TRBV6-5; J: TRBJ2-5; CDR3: CASSPQRGGPETQYF